This TCR beta chain was documented in a study of CD8+ T cells in alopecia areata. Overall study context: Treated individuals took tofacitinib by mouth, 5 to 10 mg twice daily.

This CDR3 region has 15 residues. With 3 bases removed from V and 2 bases from J, the gap between germline ends came to 14 bases. Germline V gene sequence: CDR1 SEHNR, CDR2 FQNEAQ (reference sequence). Extraction of RNA preceded its reverse transcription into cDNA, which served as the sequencing template. Profiled with immunoSEQ multiplex PCR; TCRdb holds only in-frame clones, not every one. The table records over 120,000 clones, roughly 64% of them present only once. Alopecia areata patients gave lesional scalp punch biopsies and peripheral blood samples. Sorting of CD4+ and CD8+ T cells was performed on PBMCs. This clone was observed a handful of times. Its antigen is undetermined. Study-wide results and caveats: It was lesional scalp, especially alopecia totalis/universalis, that showed higher clonality than normal scalp.

The rearrangement uses TRBV7-9 and TRBJ2-7; either TRBD1 or TRBD2 may fit D (5 bases each). Sequencing used CD4+ T cells sorted from blood, obtained at week 0. The sequence was obtained from a human donor with alopecia areata. The CDR3 bases are TGTGCCAGCAGCTTCGGACTTACAGGACCCTACGAGCAGTACTTC. Translation gives CASSFGLTGPYEQYF.